This T cell receptor beta chain was found in a study of T cells in localized non-small cell lung cancer. Produced via immunoSEQ multiplex PCR; TCRdb's table is partial and in-frame only. This sample yields tens of thousands of clones, of which approximately 90% are seen a single time; roughly 15% belongs to the top ten. This CDR3 spans 18 amino acids. The junction had 10 bases not matched to a gene; V was cut back by 2 bases and J by 1 base. Germline CDR1 and CDR2: SEHNR and FQNEAQ (reference sequence). Study-wide results and caveats: A median of roughly 50 of the top 100 tumor clones appeared in adjacent lung, which was paired and uninvolved. Uninvolved adjacent lung showed the highest T cell clonality, exceeding tumor.

Note on this clone: Its antigen is not identified.

Sequences were derived from peripheral blood, sampled before any cancer treatment. The sequence derives from a man aged 40 to 70 with stage I squamous cell lung carcinoma. V and J are TRBV7-9 and TRBJ2-3, with 9 nucleotides matching TRBD1. Here the CDR3 reads CASSLSSTGGFGTDTQYF. The CDR3 DNA follows: TGTGCCAGCAGCTTAAGTTCCACAGGGGGCTTTGGCACAGATACGCAGTATTTT. Supplemented by reference TRBV7-9 and TRBJ2-3, the full variable domain reads DTGVSQNPRHKITKRGQNVTFRCDPISEHNRLYWYRQTLGQGPEFLTYFQNEAQLEKSRLLSDRFSAERPKGSFSTLEIQRTEQGDSAMYLCASSLSSTGGFGTDTQYFGPGTRLTVL.